This passage covers 8 T cell receptor beta chains from one sample sequenced in a study of shared clonotypes between healthy human individuals. Produced via immunoSEQ multiplex PCR; TCRdb's table is partial and in-frame only. Here the sample spans about 510,000 clones, less than 96% being singletons. What was sequenced was naive CD4+ T cells sorted from blood. Subset noted: CD45RA+ positively selected. These receptors all come from a woman aged 25 to 45 in good health.

This sequence joins TRBV15 and TRBJ1-1; D call uncertain. Trimming left V 0 bases short and J 3 bases short, with 8 bases between. This CDR3 is 14 amino acids long. Germline lookup yields CDR1 LNHNV and CDR2 YYDKDF (reference sequence). The CDR3 DNA follows: TGTGCCACCAGCAGAGATCCAGGCCACACTGAAGCTTTCTTT. Translation gives CATSRDPGHTEAFF.

This chain links TRBV7-2 with TRBJ1-2, with 7 bases identical to TRBD1. V was pared by 1 base and J by 3 bases, with 11 bases of the junction left unmatched. From germline, CDR1 is SGHTA and CDR2 FQGNSA. The CDR3 loop spans 17 amino acids. CDR3 region: CASSLGPHRGTDYGYTF. CDR3 in DNA: TGTGCCAGCAGCTTAGGACCTCATCGAGGGACAGACTATGGCTACACCTTC.

The V and J genes are TRBV6-5 and TRBJ2-7; 7 nucleotides align to TRBD2. V was clipped by 4 bases and J by 0 bases; unmatched bases: 6. Germline V lookup: CDR1 MNHEY, CDR2 SVGAGI. The CDR3 length is 15 residues. This CDR3 reads CASSSGTINSYEQYF. CDR3 DNA: TGTGCCAGCAGTTCCGGGACTATCAACTCCTACGAGCAGTACTTC.

V usage is TRBV6-6 and J usage is TRBJ1-4, with D possibly being TRBD1 (5 bases). Germline CDR1 and CDR2: MNHNY and SVGAGI (reference sequence). This CDR3 has 12 amino acids. Trimming stripped 6 bases from V and 5 bases from J, with 7 bases between. The CDR3 protein is CASRGGNEKLFF. The CDR3 bases are TGTGCCAGCAGGGGGGGGAATGAAAAACTGTTTTTT.

V is TRBV18 and J is TRBJ2-7; 12 bases map to TRBD2. J was trimmed by 5 bases and V by 5 bases; bases with no gene match: 13. CDR1 and CDR2 (germline): KGHSH, LQKENI. There are 17 residues in the CDR3. CDR3 nucleotide sequence: TGTGCCAGCTCATACAACAGTCTAGCGGGAGGGCGAGACGAGCAGTACTTC. This encodes CASSYNSLAGGRDEQYF.

This chain connects TRBV19 to TRBJ1-1; tentatively, D is TRBD1 (6 bases). Germline-derived CDR1 and CDR2 are LNHDA and SQIVND (reference sequence). The CDR3 extends over 14 amino acids. With 4 bases removed from V and 1 base from J, the gap between germline ends came to 10 bases. The DNA of the CDR3 is TGTGCCAGTAGTACTATACAGGGGAACACTGAAGCTTTCTTT. It specifies CASSTIQGNTEAFF.

The chain employs TRBV6-5 and TRBJ1-5; D is perhaps TRBD1 (5 bases). The CDR3 has 15 amino acids. Deletions cut 6 bases from V and 3 bases from J, with 15 bases between. Looked up from germline, CDR1 is MNHEY and CDR2 is SVGAGI. The CDR3 loop is CASSLVRGNNQPQHF. The CDR3 DNA reads TGTGCCAGCAGCTTGGTGCGGGGGAACAATCAGCCCCAGCATTTT.

The V gene is TRBV2, the J gene TRBJ1-2, with TRBD1 matching over 8 bases. The CDR3 is 11 residues long. Trimming removed 9 bases from V and 8 bases from J; junction bases left unmatched: 5. CDR1 and CDR2 from the germline V gene are SNHLY and FYNNEI. Written as DNA, the CDR3 is TGTGCCAGTCGCTCAGGGGGCGGCTACACCTTC. This sequence encodes CASRSGGGYTF.